These T cell receptor beta chains were read from a single sample in a study of blood T cell repertoires in COVID-19. Sequencing was performed with immunoSEQ multiplex PCR; in TCRdb, only in-frame clones are kept and a portion is missing. The sample has 70,000 to 75,000 clones; roughly 78% are singletons. Sequencing input: peripheral blood. All receptors derive from a man aged 60 to 75 with active or convalescent COVID-19. CDR3s include the opening cysteine and the closing phenylalanine or tryptophan. The order of the fields is V gene, J gene, D gene, clone size, CDR3 protein, CDR3 DNA. D genes are given only for firm matches. For some rows the clone size is stated as once, few or many, or as a class when expanded; others skip it.

V gene: TRBV28; J gene: TRBJ2-7; D gene: NA; clone size: NA; CDR3 protein: CASSLLFGEQYF; CDR3 DNA: TGTGCCAGCAGCCTTTTGTTCGGCGAGCAGTACTTC
V gene: TRBV6-4; J gene: TRBJ1-2; D gene: TRBD1; clone size: NA; CDR3 protein: CASSGSQGGDGYTF; CDR3 DNA: TGTGCCAGCAGTGGATCACAGGGGGGCGATGGCTACACCTTC
V gene: TRBV7-2; J gene: TRBJ1-1; D gene: NA; clone size: NA; CDR3 protein: CASSLTAHRGTEAFF; CDR3 DNA: TGTGCCAGCAGCTTGACAGCCCATAGGGGCACTGAAGCTTTCTTT
V gene: TRBV28; J gene: TRBJ2-7; D gene: TRBD1; clone size: NA; CDR3 protein: CASSLGTEPSYEQYF; CDR3 DNA: TGTGCCAGCAGTCTTGGGACAGAACCTTCCTACGAGCAGTACTTC
V gene: TRBV3-1/TRBV3-2; J gene: TRBJ1-4; D gene: TRBD1; clone size: NA; CDR3 protein: CASSPTGDEKLFF; CDR3 DNA: TGTGCCAGCAGCCCGACAGGGGATGAAAAACTGTTTTTT
V gene: TRBV5-4; J gene: TRBJ2-1; D gene: TRBD1; clone size: NA; CDR3 protein: CASSPGIGGNSYNEQFF; CDR3 DNA: TGTGCCAGCAGCCCCGGTATAGGGGGCAACTCCTACAATGAGCAGTTCTTC
V gene: TRBV28; J gene: TRBJ2-7; D gene: NA; clone size: NA; CDR3 protein: CASSLRGVPSYEQYF; CDR3 DNA: TGTGCCAGCAGTTTGCGCGGGGTTCCATCCTACGAGCAGTACTTC
V gene: TRBV5-4; J gene: TRBJ1-4; D gene: NA; clone size: NA; CDR3 protein: CASSQQRGEKLFF; CDR3 DNA: TGTGCCAGCAGCCAACAAAGAGGTGAAAAACTGTTTTTT
V gene: TRBV4-3; J gene: TRBJ2-6; D gene: TRBD1; clone size: NA; CDR3 protein: CASSLYRGFGANVLTF; CDR3 DNA: TGCGCCAGCAGCCTTTACAGGGGGTTCGGGGCCAACGTCCTGACTTTC
V gene: TRBV7-7; J gene: TRBJ2-1; D gene: NA; clone size: NA; CDR3 protein: CASSLGPYNEQFF; CDR3 DNA: TGTGCCAGCAGCTTAGGGCCATACAATGAGCAGTTCTTC
V gene: TRBV29-1; J gene: TRBJ2-1; D gene: NA; clone size: NA; CDR3 protein: CSVSSGNEQFF; CDR3 DNA: TGCAGCGTGAGCTCCGGGAATGAGCAGTTCTTC
V gene: TRBV30; J gene: TRBJ2-6; D gene: NA; clone size: NA; CDR3 protein: CAWSVSSGANVLTF; CDR3 DNA: TGTGCCTGGAGTGTTTCTTCTGGGGCCAACGTCCTGACTTTC
V gene: TRBV5-6; J gene: TRBJ2-1; D gene: NA; clone size: NA; CDR3 protein: CASSLTGLFYNEQFF; CDR3 DNA: TGTGCCAGCAGCTTAACAGGGTTATTCTACAATGAGCAGTTCTTC
V gene: TRBV12-3/TRBV12-4; J gene: TRBJ1-2; D gene: TRBD1; clone size: NA; CDR3 protein: CASSRQGDGYTF; CDR3 DNA: TGTGCCAGCAGTCGACAGGGGGATGGCTACACCTTC
V gene: TRBV13; J gene: TRBJ1-2; D gene: TRBD1; clone size: NA; CDR3 protein: CASGTLRTGERNYGYTF; CDR3 DNA: TGTGCCAGCGGAACTTTAAGGACAGGGGAGAGGAACTATGGCTACACCTTC
V gene: TRBV5-1; J gene: TRBJ2-5; D gene: TRBD2; clone size: NA; CDR3 protein: CASSSGLGQETQYF; CDR3 DNA: TGCGCCAGCAGCTCCGGACTAGGACAAGAGACCCAGTACTTC
V gene: TRBV6-2/TRBV6-3; J gene: TRBJ1-5; D gene: TRBD1; clone size: few; CDR3 protein: CASSLTQGAMSVRPQHF; CDR3 DNA: TGTGCCAGCAGTTTGACCCAGGGGGCGATGAGTGTAAGGCCCCAGCATTTT
V gene: TRBV7-9; J gene: TRBJ2-7; D gene: NA; clone size: few; CDR3 protein: CASSSTGTYEQYF; CDR3 DNA: TGTGCCAGCAGCTCTACAGGGACCTACGAGCAGTACTTC
V gene: TRBV5-1; J gene: TRBJ2-7; D gene: NA; clone size: NA; CDR3 protein: CASDICTDEQYF; CDR3 DNA: TGCGCCAGCGACATATGCACCGACGAGCAGTACTTC
V gene: TRBV5-6; J gene: TRBJ2-7; D gene: TRBD1; clone size: NA; CDR3 protein: CASSLLGTGSYEQYF; CDR3 DNA: TGTGCCAGCAGCTTGTTGGGGACAGGGTCCTACGAGCAGTACTTC
V gene: TRBV19; J gene: TRBJ1-5; D gene: NA; clone size: NA; CDR3 protein: CASSIRTTYSNQPQHF; CDR3 DNA: TGTGCCAGTAGTATACGGACAACATATAGCAATCAGCCCCAGCATTTT
V gene: TRBV18; J gene: TRBJ1-4; D gene: NA; clone size: NA; CDR3 protein: CASSPSGLNEKLFF; CDR3 DNA: TGTGCCAGCTCCCCATCGGGGTTAAATGAAAAACTGTTTTTT
V gene: TRBV5-1; J gene: TRBJ2-2; D gene: TRBD1; clone size: NA; CDR3 protein: CASSLGPTGQKYTGELFF; CDR3 DNA: TGCGCCAGCAGCTTGGGACCGACGGGACAGAAGTACACCGGGGAGCTGTTTTTT
V gene: TRBV3-1/TRBV3-2; J gene: TRBJ2-7; D gene: NA; clone size: few; CDR3 protein: CASSQVLAPAYEQYF; CDR3 DNA: TGTGCCAGCAGCCAAGTTTTAGCGCCAGCCTACGAGCAGTACTTC
V gene: TRBV19; J gene: TRBJ1-1; D gene: TRBD1; clone size: NA; CDR3 protein: CASTLRQGAYTEAFF; CDR3 DNA: TGTGCCAGTACCCTTCGACAGGGGGCGTACACTGAAGCTTTCTTT
V gene: TRBV4-1; J gene: TRBJ1-2; D gene: NA; clone size: few; CDR3 protein: CASSQDGRSLGYTF; CDR3 DNA: TGCGCCAGCAGCCAAGACGGTCGATCGTTAGGCTACACCTTC
V gene: TRBV5-1; J gene: TRBJ2-7; D gene: NA; clone size: NA; CDR3 protein: CASSLVRGATYF; CDR3 DNA: TGCGCCAGCAGCTTGGTTCGGGGGGCCACGTACTTC
V gene: TRBV7-8; J gene: TRBJ2-2; D gene: NA; clone size: few; CDR3 protein: CASSSRAAGELFF; CDR3 DNA: TGTGCCAGCAGCTCCAGGGCCGCCGGGGAGCTGTTTTTT
V gene: TRBV19; J gene: TRBJ1-2; D gene: TRBD1; clone size: NA; CDR3 protein: CASSMAGQSYGYTF; CDR3 DNA: TGTGCCAGTAGTATGGCGGGACAGTCCTATGGCTACACCTTC
V gene: TRBV7-6; J gene: TRBJ1-2; D gene: TRBD1; clone size: few; CDR3 protein: CASSPGQGTYGYTF; CDR3 DNA: TGTGCCAGCAGCCCCGGACAGGGGACCTATGGCTACACCTTC
V gene: TRBV5-5; J gene: TRBJ2-1; D gene: TRBD1; clone size: NA; CDR3 protein: CASSFQGANYNEQFF; CDR3 DNA: TGTGCCAGCAGCTTCCAGGGGGCCAACTACAATGAGCAGTTCTTC